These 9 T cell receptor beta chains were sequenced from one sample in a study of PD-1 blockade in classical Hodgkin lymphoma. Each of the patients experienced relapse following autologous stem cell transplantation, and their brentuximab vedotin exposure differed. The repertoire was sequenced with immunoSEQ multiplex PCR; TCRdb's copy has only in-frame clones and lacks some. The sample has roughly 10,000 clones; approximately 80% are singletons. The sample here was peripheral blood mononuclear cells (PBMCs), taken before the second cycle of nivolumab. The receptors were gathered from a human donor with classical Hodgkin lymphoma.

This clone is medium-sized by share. The CDR3 is CATSREEAGYEQYF. DNA for the CDR3: TGTGCCACCAGCAGAGAGGAGGCAGGGTACGAGCAGTACTTC. The gene calls are TRBV15 and TRBJ2-7, with D perhaps being TRBD1 or TRBD2 (5 bases each). Germline V lookup: CDR1 LNHNV, CDR2 YYDKDF (reference sequence). The CDR3 is 14 residues long. V dropped 0 bases and J dropped 4 bases, with 10 bases sitting between them.

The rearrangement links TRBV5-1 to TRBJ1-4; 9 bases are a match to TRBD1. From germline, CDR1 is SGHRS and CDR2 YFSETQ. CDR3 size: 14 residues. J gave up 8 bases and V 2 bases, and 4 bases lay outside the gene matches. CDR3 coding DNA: TGCGCCAGCAGCTTAGGGACAGGGCGAGAAAAACTGTTTTTT. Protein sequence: CASSLGTGREKLFF.

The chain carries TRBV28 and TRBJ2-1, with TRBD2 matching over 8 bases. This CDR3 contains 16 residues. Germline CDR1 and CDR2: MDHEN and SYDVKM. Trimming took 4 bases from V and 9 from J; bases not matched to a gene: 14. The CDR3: CASSSITTRTSSEQFF. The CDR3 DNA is TGTGCCAGCAGTTCCATTACGACCCGGACTAGCAGTGAGCAGTTCTTC.

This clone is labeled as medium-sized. The CDR3 loop reads CASRIQGIDYEQYF. The CDR3 DNA reads as TGTGCCAGCAGGATACAGGGGATCGACTACGAGCAGTACTTC. J is TRBJ2-7 and V is TRBV13, with 7 bases matching TRBD1. The ends lost 6 bases at V and 3 bases at J; junction bases unmatched: 8. The germline V gene has CDR1 PRHDT and CDR2 FYEKMQ (reference sequence). The CDR3 extends over 14 amino acids.

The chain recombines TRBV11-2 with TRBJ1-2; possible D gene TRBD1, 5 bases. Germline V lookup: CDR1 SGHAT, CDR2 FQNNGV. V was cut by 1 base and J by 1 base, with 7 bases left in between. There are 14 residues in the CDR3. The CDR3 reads CASSLGQNNYGYTF. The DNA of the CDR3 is TGTGCCAGCAGCTTAGGACAGAATAACTATGGCTACACCTTC.

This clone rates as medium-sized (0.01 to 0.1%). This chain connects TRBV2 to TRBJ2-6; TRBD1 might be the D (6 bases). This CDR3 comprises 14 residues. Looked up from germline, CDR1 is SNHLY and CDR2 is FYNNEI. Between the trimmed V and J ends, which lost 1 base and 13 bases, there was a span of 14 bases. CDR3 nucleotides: TGTGCCAGCAGTGAAGTGGGACACGACATAGTCCTGACTTTC. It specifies CASSEVGHDIVLTF. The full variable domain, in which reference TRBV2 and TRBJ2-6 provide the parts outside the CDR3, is EPEVTQTPSHQVTQMGQEVILRCVPISNHLYFYWYRQILGQKVEFLVSFYNNEISEKSEIFDDQFSVERPDGSNFTLKIRSTKLEDSAMYFCASSEVGHDIVLTFGAGSRLTVL.

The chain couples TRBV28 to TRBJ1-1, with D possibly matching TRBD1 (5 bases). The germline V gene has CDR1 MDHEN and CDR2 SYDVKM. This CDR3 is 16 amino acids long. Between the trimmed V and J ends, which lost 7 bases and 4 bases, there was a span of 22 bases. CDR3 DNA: TGTGCCAGCAACCCTCATGGACTATCCGGGGGCACTGAAGCTTTCTTT. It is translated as CASNPHGLSGGTEAFF.

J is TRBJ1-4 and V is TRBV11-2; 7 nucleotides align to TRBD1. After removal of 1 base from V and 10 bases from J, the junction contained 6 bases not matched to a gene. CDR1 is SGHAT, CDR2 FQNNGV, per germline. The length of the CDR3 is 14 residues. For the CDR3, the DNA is TGTGCCAGCAGCTTAGGGGCAGGGGGTGGAAAACTGTTTTTT. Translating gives CASSLGAGGGKLFF.

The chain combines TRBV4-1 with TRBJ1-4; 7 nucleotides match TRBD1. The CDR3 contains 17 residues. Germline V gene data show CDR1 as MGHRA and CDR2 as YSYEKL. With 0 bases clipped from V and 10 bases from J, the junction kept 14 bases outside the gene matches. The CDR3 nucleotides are TGCGCCAGCAGCCAAGATCAATGGGAGGGGGCGATCCGAAAACTGTTTTTT. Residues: CASSQDQWEGAIRKLFF.